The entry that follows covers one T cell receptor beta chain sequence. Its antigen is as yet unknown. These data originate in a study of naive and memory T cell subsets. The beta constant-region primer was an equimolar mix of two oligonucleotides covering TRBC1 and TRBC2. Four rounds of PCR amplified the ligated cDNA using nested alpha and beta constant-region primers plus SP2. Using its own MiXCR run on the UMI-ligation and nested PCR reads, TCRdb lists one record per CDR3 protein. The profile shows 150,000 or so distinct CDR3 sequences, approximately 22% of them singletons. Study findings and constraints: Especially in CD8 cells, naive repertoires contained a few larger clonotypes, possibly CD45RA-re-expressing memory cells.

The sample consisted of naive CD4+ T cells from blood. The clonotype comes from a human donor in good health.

In DNA, the CDR3 is TGTGCCATCAGCGAAAGGGTTAGCGGCGGAAACATTCAGTACTTC. It yields the protein CAISERVSGGNIQYF. V and J are TRBV10-3 and TRBJ2-4; a possible D gene is TRBD2 (6 bases). V gave up 6 bases and J gave up 6 bases, with 18 bases separating them. The CDR3 is 15 amino acids. Germline CDR1 is ENHRY and CDR2 is SYGVKD.